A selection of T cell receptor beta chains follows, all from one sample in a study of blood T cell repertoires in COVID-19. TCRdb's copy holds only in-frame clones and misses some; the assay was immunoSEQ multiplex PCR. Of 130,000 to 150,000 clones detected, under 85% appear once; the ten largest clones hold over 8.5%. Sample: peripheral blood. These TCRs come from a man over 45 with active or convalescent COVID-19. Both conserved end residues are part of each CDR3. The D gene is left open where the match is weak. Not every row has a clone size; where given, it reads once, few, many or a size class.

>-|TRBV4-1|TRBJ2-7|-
TGCGCCAGCAGCCTCGGACAGATTACCGGCTACGAGCAGTACTTC
CASSLGQITGYEQYF
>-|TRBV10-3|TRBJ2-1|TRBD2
TGTGCCATCAGTGAGTCCGCAGCGGGATCGCCCTACAATGAGCAGTTCTTC
CAISESAAGSPYNEQFF
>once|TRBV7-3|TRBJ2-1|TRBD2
TGTGCCAGCAGCTTAACGCCTCCTAGCGGGAAGCACAATGAGCAGTTCTTC
CASSLTPPSGKHNEQFF
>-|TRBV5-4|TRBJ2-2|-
TGTGCCAGCAGCTGGAGTAGCACGTCGAACACCGGGGAGCTGTTTTTT
CASSWSSTSNTGELFF
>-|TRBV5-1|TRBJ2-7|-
TGCGCCAGCAGCTTGGGGCCCGAGCAGTACTTC
CASSLGPEQYF
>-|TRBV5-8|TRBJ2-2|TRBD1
TGTGCCAGCAGCCGCGGACAGGGGGTCCCCGGGGAGCTGTTTTTT
CASSRGQGVPGELFF
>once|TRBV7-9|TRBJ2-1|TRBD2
TGTGCCAGCAGCCCCCGACTAGCGGGAGCTCATGAGCAGTTCTTC
CASSPRLAGAHEQFF
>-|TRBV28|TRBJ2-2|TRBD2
TGTGCCAGCAGTTTATGGGCGCGTAGCGGGAGCGGCAGGGACACCGGGGAGCTGTTTTTT
CASSLWARSGSGRDTGELFF
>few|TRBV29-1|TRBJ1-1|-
TGCAGCGTTGAGTACACCATGAACACTGAAGCTTTCTTT
CSVEYTMNTEAFF
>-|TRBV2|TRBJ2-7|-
TGTGCCAGCAGTTTATCCCTCGAGCAGTACTTC
CASSLSLEQYF
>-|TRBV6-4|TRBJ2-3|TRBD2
TGTGCCAGCAGTGAAGGGACTAGTGCAGATACGCAGTATTTT
CASSEGTSADTQYF
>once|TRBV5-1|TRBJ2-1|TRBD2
TGCGCCAGCAGGCATCCGGGACTAGCGTTCGAGAACTCCTACAATGAGCAGTTCTTC
CASRHPGLAFENSYNEQFF
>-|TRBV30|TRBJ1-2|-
TGTGCCTGGAGTCCCGGGGGGGCTGGGGGCTACACCTTC
CAWSPGGAGGYTF
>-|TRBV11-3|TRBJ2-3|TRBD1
TGTGCCAGCAGCTTACGACAGGGGGCCTTGGGAGGTACAGATACGCAGTATTTT
CASSLRQGALGGTDTQYF
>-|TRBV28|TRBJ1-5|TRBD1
TGTGCCAGCAGTTTACCTCAGGGGGACTATCAGCCCCAGCATTTT
CASSLPQGDYQPQHF
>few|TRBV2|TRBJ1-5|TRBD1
TGTGCCAGCAGTTGGGACAGGAAGAATCAGCCCCAGCATTTT
CASSWDRKNQPQHF
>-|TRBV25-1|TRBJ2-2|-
TGTGCCAGCAGAGCAGGGGTCGGGGAGCTGTTTTTT
CASRAGVGELFF
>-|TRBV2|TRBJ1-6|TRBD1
TGTGCCAGCAGTGGACAGGGGTGGAATTCACCCCTCCACTTT
CASSGQGWNSPLHF
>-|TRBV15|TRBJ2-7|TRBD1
TGTGCCACCAGCGAGGGACAGGGCCTCTCCTACGAGCAGTACTTC
CATSEGQGLSYEQYF
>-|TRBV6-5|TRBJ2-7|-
TGTGCCAGCAGTTACTCTCCGGGACAAGATTACGAGCAGTACTTC
CASSYSPGQDYEQYF
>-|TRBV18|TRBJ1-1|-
TGTGCCAGCTCACCAGCAGGGTTACTAAACACTGAAGCTTTCTTT
CASSPAGLLNTEAFF
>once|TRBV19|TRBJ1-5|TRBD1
TGTGCCAGTACCCTCGACAGAGGGGGCTTGGGGAATCAGCCCCAGCATTTT
CASTLDRGGLGNQPQHF
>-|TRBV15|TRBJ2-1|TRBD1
TGTGCCACCAGCAGCATGACAGGGGTCGAGCAGTTCTTC
CATSSMTGVEQFF
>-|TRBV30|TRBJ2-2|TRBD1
TGTGCCTTCTCCTTTTACTCGACAGGGGGAATGGTCGGGGAGCTGTTTTTT
CAFSFYSTGGMVGELFF
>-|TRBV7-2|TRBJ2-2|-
TGTGCCAGCACCCCACACGGGGGTACCGGGGAGCTGTTTTTT
CASTPHGGTGELFF
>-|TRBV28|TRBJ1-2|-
TGTGCCAGCTGGAGTCCGGGATTTAACTATGGCTACACCTTC
CASWSPGFNYGYTF
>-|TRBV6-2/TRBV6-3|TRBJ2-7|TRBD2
TGTGCCAGCAGTTCCGAAAAACCGGGACTAGCGGGAGGGAAGATCTCCTACGAGCAGTACTTC
CASSSEKPGLAGGKISYEQYF
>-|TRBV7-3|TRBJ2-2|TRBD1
TGTGCCAGCAGCGCTCGACAGGGTCCCGGGGAGCTGTTTTTT
CASSARQGPGELFF
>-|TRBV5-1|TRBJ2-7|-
TGCGCCAGCAGCTTGGCGACAGGTAGCTCCTACGAGCAGTACTTC
CASSLATGSSYEQYF
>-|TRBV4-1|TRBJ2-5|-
TGCGCCAGCAGCCAATTGGGGGCTGAGACCCAGTACTTC
CASSQLGAETQYF
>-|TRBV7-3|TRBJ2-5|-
TGTGCCAGCAGCGGGAAGGAGGGGACCCAGTACTTC
CASSGKEGTQYF